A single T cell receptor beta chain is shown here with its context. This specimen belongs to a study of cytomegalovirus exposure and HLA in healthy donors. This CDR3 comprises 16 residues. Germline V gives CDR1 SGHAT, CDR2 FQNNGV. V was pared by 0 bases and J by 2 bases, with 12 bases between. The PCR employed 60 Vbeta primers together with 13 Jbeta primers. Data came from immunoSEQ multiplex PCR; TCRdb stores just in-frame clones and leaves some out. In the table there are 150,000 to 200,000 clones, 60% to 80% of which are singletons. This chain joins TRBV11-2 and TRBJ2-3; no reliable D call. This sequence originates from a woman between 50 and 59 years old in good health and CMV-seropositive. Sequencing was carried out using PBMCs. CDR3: CASSLDGFSYTDTQYF. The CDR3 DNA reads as TGTGCCAGCAGCTTAGACGGGTTCAGCTACACAGATACGCAGTATTTT.